The entry below describes one T cell receptor beta chain. TCR sequencing used cDNA made by reverse transcription of extracted RNA. Some clones are missing from TCRdb's copy, which holds only in-frame ones; the method was immunoSEQ multiplex PCR. The sample lists 150,000 or so clones; around 47% were seen once. Looked up from germline, CDR1 is MNHEY and CDR2 is SVGAGI. This CDR3 is 14 amino acids long. Trimming removed 10 bases at V and 2 bases at J, with 15 bases between. Starting from PBMCs, sorting isolated CD4+ and CD8+ T cells. This sample is drawn from a study of CD8+ T cells in alopecia areata. The clonotype comes from a human donor with alopecia areata. This sequence joins TRBV6-5 and TRBJ1-5; the D gene is possibly TRBD1 (6 bases). The sample taken for sequencing was CD4+ T cells sorted from blood. The CDR3 reads CATGGRAGNQPQHF. CDR3 nucleotides: TGTGCCACGGGGGGCAGGGCAGGCAATCAGCCCCAGCATTTT.